The 3 T cell receptor beta chains listed next were all sequenced from one sample in a study of blood T cell repertoires in COVID-19. The assay was immunoSEQ multiplex PCR, and TCRdb's table has in-frame clones only and misses some. The sample holds approximately 290,000 clones; 85% to 90% are singletons and the top ten take around 0.84%. The sequenced sample was peripheral blood. The receptor source for this set is a man aged 25 to 40 with acute or convalescent COVID-19.

The J gene is TRBJ2-7, the V gene TRBV6-5; D remains ambiguous. The CDR3 runs to 13 residues. The V end lost 10 bases, the J end lost 6 bases, and 19 bases lay between the germline ends. Germline CDR1 MNHEY, CDR2 SVGAGI. This CDR3 reads CATHPGRQSEQYF. Written as DNA, the CDR3 is TGTGCCACGCATCCAGGCAGGCAGAGCGAGCAGTACTTC.

The V gene is TRBV7-2, the J gene TRBJ2-7; possible D gene TRBD2, 6 bases. CDR1 and CDR2 from the germline V gene are SGHTA and FQGNSA. The CDR3 is 12 residues long. V gave up 5 bases and J gave up 6 bases, with 11 bases separating them. CDR3 nucleotide sequence: TGTGCCAGCAGCCAGACTAGTATCGAGCAGTACTTC. Protein: CASSQTSIEQYF.

This sequence joins TRBV6-4 and TRBJ1-2; D not certain. This CDR3 has 11 residues. Trimming pared 2 bases from V and 6 bases from J, leaving 4 bases between. Germline V gene data show CDR1 as MRHNA and CDR2 as SNTAGT. The CDR3 bases are TGTGCCAGCAGTGACCTTGATGGCTACACCTTC. It encodes CASSDLDGYTF.